A single sample is the source of the 8 T cell receptor beta chains below, sequenced in a study of beta chain features in type 1 diabetes. Their specific antigens are unknown. Expressed TCRB transcripts were sequenced because the isolated RNA had all been reverse transcribed beforehand. Sequencing was performed with immunoSEQ multiplex PCR; in TCRdb, only in-frame clones are kept and a portion is missing. The sample has around 16,000 clones, roughly three quarters seen once. Study results and caveats: Moderate but significant shortening of TCRB CDR3s was recorded in all four CD4+ subsets from Type 1 diabetes patients.

Sequencing was done on a sample of stem cell memory CD4+ T cells from blood. Receptor source: a man aged 25-45 years with type 1 diabetes.

This clone was observed a handful of times. The chain couples TRBV12-5 to TRBJ2-1; D may be TRBD2 (6 bases). Germline assignment: CDR1 LGHNT and CDR2 FRNRAP. Trimming stripped 0 bases from V and 8 bases from J, with 17 bases between. CDR3 length equals 16 residues. CDR3 amino acids: CASGLVLTGVGDEQFF. The CDR3 DNA is TGTGCTAGTGGTTTGGTATTGACGGGGGTCGGCGATGAGCAGTTCTTC.

The J gene is TRBJ1-1, the V gene TRBV2; D remains ambiguous. CDR1 and CDR2 from the germline V gene are SNHLY and FYNNEI. Deletions cut 6 bases from V and 4 bases from J, with 9 bases between. The CDR3 spans 12 residues. CDR3: CASRQAPTEAFF. In DNA, the CDR3 is TGTGCCAGCAGGCAGGCTCCCACTGAAGCTTTCTTT.

This clone was detected only a few times. The CDR3: CASSRGTSGAYEQYF. CDR3 nucleotide sequence: TGTGCCAGCAGTCGTGGGACTAGCGGGGCTTACGAGCAGTACTTC. The chain combines TRBV4-2 with TRBJ2-7, with 13 bases that match TRBD2. This CDR3 is 15 amino acids long. Germline CDR1 reads LGHNA; CDR2 reads YNFKEQ. The trim removed 6 bases at V and 4 bases at J, leaving 6 bases unmatched.

This CDR3 reads CASSLRAQTGIVYEQYF. The CDR3 DNA reads TGTGCCAGCAGTTTACGGGCTCAGACAGGGATAGTTTACGAGCAGTACTTC. The chain combines TRBV28 with TRBJ2-7; the match to TRBD1 covers 7 bases. CDR3 length: 17 residues. The germline V gene has CDR1 MDHEN and CDR2 SYDVKM. V lost 2 bases to trimming and J lost 4 bases; unmatched junction nucleotides: 14.

This chain joins TRBV28 and TRBJ1-3, with D perhaps matching TRBD1 (6 bases). With 6 bases removed from V and 6 bases from J, the gap between germline ends came to 9 bases. CDR1 is MDHEN, CDR2 SYDVKM, per germline. This CDR3 region has 12 residues. DNA of the CDR3: TGTGCCAGCAGGGTGGGGGCAAACACCATATATTTT. This codes for CASRVGANTIYF. Based on the CDR3 plus reference TRBV28 and TRBJ1-3, the full variable domain is DVKVTQSSRYLVKRTGEKVFLECVQDMDHENMFWYRQDPGLGLRLIYFSYDVKMKEKGDIPEGYSVSREKKERFSLILESASTNQTSMYLCASRVGANTIYFGEGSWLTVV.

The J gene is TRBJ2-3, the V gene TRBV9; D is unclear. The CDR3 extends over 14 amino acids. Germline CDR1 and CDR2: SGDLS and YYNGEE. The V gene lost 4 bases and the J gene lost 6 bases, with 15 bases spanning the gap. CDR3 DNA sequence: TGTGCCAGCAGCCCCAATAACCGAGAGGATACGCAGTATTTT. Amino acid sequence: CASSPNNREDTQYF.

The chain has TRBV5-1 and TRBJ2-5; 9 bases match TRBD2. In germline, CDR1 is SGHRS, CDR2 YFSETQ. There are 16 residues in the CDR3. Trimming removed 2 bases from V and 0 bases from J; junction bases left unmatched: 5. The CDR3 sequence: CASSFLSGGHQETQYF. The CDR3 DNA reads as TGCGCCAGCAGCTTCCTCAGCGGGGGGCACCAAGAGACCCAGTACTTC.

The J gene is TRBJ1-1, the V gene TRBV15, with a weak D call TRBD1 (5 bases). V lost 0 bases, J lost 4 bases, and 9 bases lay in between. The germline V gene encodes CDR1 LNHNV and CDR2 YYDKDF (reference sequence). CDR3 size: 14 residues. The CDR3 coding sequence is TGTGCCACCAGCAGAGATCGGGGGAGCACTGAAGCTTTCTTT. It specifies CATSRDRGSTEAFF. The complete variable domain, with remaining parts taken from reference TRBV15 and TRBJ1-1, reads DAMVIQNPRYQVTQFGKPVTLSCSQTLNHNVMYWYQQKSSQAPKLLFHYYDKDFNNEADTPDNFQSRRPNTSFCFLDIRSPGLGDTAMYLCATSRDRGSTEAFFGQGTRLTVV.